The 23 T cell receptor beta chains below come from one sample, sequenced in a study of T cell responses to AZD1222 COVID-19 vaccine. Only in-frame clones appear in the TCRdb table, and some are missing; sequencing was by immunoSEQ multiplex PCR. The sample includes about 210,000 clones, 90% to 95% of them seen just once. Sequenced here: peripheral blood, sampled 28 days after the second dose of the MenACWY control vaccine. Receptors originate from an adult who received the MenACWY meningococcal vaccine as a control.

The chain links TRBV30 to TRBJ2-1; TRBD2 matches at 11 bases. This CDR3 has 16 residues. V shed 1 base, J shed 9 bases, and the junction held 11 bases outside the gene matches. Per the germline V gene, CDR1 is GTSNPN and CDR2 is SVGIG (reference sequence). Here the CDR3 reads CAWSASYSGGAREQFF. CDR3 coding DNA: TGTGCCTGGAGTGCCAGCTATAGCGGGGGGGCCCGTGAGCAGTTCTTC.

The chain uses TRBV19 and TRBJ1-1, with D possibly TRBD1 on 6 matching bases. CDR3 length: 13 amino acids. CDR1 and CDR2 from the germline V gene are LNHDA and SQIVND (reference sequence). The ends were cut back, 5 bases at V and 4 bases at J, with 11 bases in the middle. The CDR3 spells CASSPRGGTEAFF. CDR3 DNA: TGTGCCAGTAGTCCCAGGGGTGGCACTGAAGCTTTCTTT.

The rearrangement joins TRBV5-6 to TRBJ2-7; D might be TRBD1 (5 bases). Trimming removed 1 base from V and 3 bases from J, with 8 bases in between. CDR1 and CDR2 from the germline V gene are SGHDT and YYEEEE. CDR3 length: 13 residues. The CDR3 region has the DNA TGTGCCAGCAGCTTGTCAGGGTTCTACGAGCAGTACTTC. Amino acids: CASSLSGFYEQYF.

This clone came up a few times. CDR3 sequence (DNA): TGTGCCAGCAGTCGGGGGCTTAATTCACCCCTCCACTTT. The encoded protein is CASSRGLNSPLHF. V and J are TRBV9 and TRBJ1-6, with a weak D call TRBD1 (6 bases). CDR1 and CDR2 from the germline V gene are SGDLS and YYNGEE. V was pared by 5 bases and J by 6 bases, with 9 bases between. The CDR3 runs 13 residues.

This sequence joins TRBV30 and TRBJ1-6; D not resolved. The CDR3 loop spans 12 amino acids. Between the trimmed V and J ends, which lost 7 bases and 8 bases, there was a span of 12 bases. Germline V gene data show CDR1 as GTSNPN and CDR2 as SVGIG (reference sequence). The CDR3 loop reads CAFWPVDSPLHF. CDR3 nucleotides: TGTGCCTTTTGGCCCGTCGATTCACCCCTCCACTTT.

This sequence joins TRBV9 and TRBJ2-5; 8 bases align to TRBD2. This CDR3 region has 16 residues. After removal of 5 bases from V and 2 bases from J, the junction contained 11 bases not matched to a gene. The germline CDR1 and CDR2 sequences are SGDLS and YYNGEE. CDR3 DNA sequence: TGTGCCAGCAGTCAATCTCCCGGGACTAGTCAAGAGACCCAGTACTTC. Protein product: CASSQSPGTSQETQYF.

The rearrangement links TRBV6-5 to TRBJ1-5; D possibly corresponds to TRBD1 (6 bases). This CDR3 spans 15 amino acids. The V and J ends lost 6 bases and 5 bases respectively, with 17 bases between them. CDR1 and CDR2 (germline): MNHEY, SVGAGI. For the CDR3, the DNA is TGTGCCAGCAGCCCCCTTCGGACAGCAGATCAGCCCCAGCATTTT. It is translated as CASSPLRTADQPQHF.

The chain joins TRBV6-5 to TRBJ2-7; 9 bases agree with TRBD1. The CDR3 contains 15 residues. With V trimmed by 5 bases and J by 2 bases, 7 bases remained unmatched. Germline CDR1 and CDR2: MNHEY and SVGAGI. The CDR3 is CASSTGTGKPYEQYF. The DNA for the CDR3 is TGTGCCAGCAGTACCGGGACAGGGAAGCCCTACGAGCAGTACTTC.

Turning to this clone: One end of the junction fails to match germline, which may point to a read error. This chain uses TRBV18 with TRBJ2-7, with TRBD2 matching 9 bases. Germline CDR1 and CDR2: KGHSH and LQKENI. The CDR3 covers 17 residues. The DNA of the CDR3 is TGTGCCAGCTCACCTTCGGGTGGTAGCGGGGGAGAATTAGAGCCGTACTTC. Translated, it gives CASSPSGGSGGELEPYF.

The chain is built from TRBV24-1 and TRBJ2-1, with TRBD2 identical over 13 bases. Losses at the gene ends were 4 bases for V and 9 bases for J; bases not matched to a gene: 11. This CDR3 has 17 amino acids. Per the germline V gene, CDR1 is KGHDR and CDR2 is SFDVKD. CDR3 sequence: CATSDRGLAGVRSEQFF. CDR3 in DNA: TGTGCCACCAGTGACCGAGGACTAGCGGGAGTTCGGAGTGAGCAGTTCTTC.

This chain joins TRBV4-3 and TRBJ1-4; D is undetermined. This CDR3 has 13 residues. V was pared by 0 bases and J by 8 bases, with 7 bases between. Germline CDR1 LGHNA, CDR2 YSLEER. CDR3 coding DNA: TGCGCCAGCAGCCAAGATTTAGGGGAAAAACTGTTTTTT. Its protein is CASSQDLGEKLFF.

This clone was seen just once. The DNA for the CDR3 is TGTGCCAGCAGCTCCCGACTAGCGGGAGATACGCAGTATTTT. It is translated as CASSSRLAGDTQYF. This chain links TRBV9 with TRBJ2-3; 10 bases line up with TRBD2. V was clipped by 4 bases and J by 5 bases; unmatched bases: 4. The CDR3 sequence is 14 residues long. The V gene's germline CDR1 is SGDLS and CDR2 YYNGEE.

This clone was seen a single time. This rearrangement joins TRBV28 to TRBJ1-5; D is undetermined. Germline V gene sequence: CDR1 MDHEN, CDR2 SYDVKM. The CDR3 is 17 amino acids. V was shortened by 1 base and J by 5 bases, with 18 bases between the two germline ends. In nucleotides, the CDR3 is TGTGCCAGCAGTTTATCGAAGGTCGGGATTCCCTATCAGCCCCAGCATTTT. This encodes CASSLSKVGIPYQPQHF.

The V call is TRBV28, the J call TRBJ2-3; D gene uncertain. From germline, CDR1 is MDHEN and CDR2 SYDVKM. The CDR3 sequence is 14 residues long. The V end lost 3 bases, the J end lost 3 bases, and 10 bases lay between the germline ends. The CDR3 DNA reads TGTGCCAGCAGTTTGCTTAGTGGAACAGATACGCAGTATTTT. Amino acid sequence: CASSLLSGTDTQYF. Drawing the rest from reference TRBV28 and TRBJ2-3, the complete variable domain is DVKVTQSSRYLVKRTGEKVFLECVQDMDHENMFWYRQDPGLGLRLIYFSYDVKMKEKGDIPEGYSVSREKKERFSLILESASTNQTSMYLCASSLLSGTDTQYFGPGTRLTVL.

This chain joins TRBV11-2 and TRBJ2-7, with D perhaps TRBD1 or TRBD2 (5 bases each). Germline V gene data show CDR1 as SGHAT and CDR2 as FQNNGV. With 3 bases removed from V and 1 base from J, the gap between germline ends came to 10 bases. CDR3 size: 14 residues. This CDR3 reads CASSLGVESYEQYF. The CDR3 nucleotides read TGTGCCAGCAGCTTGGGGGTAGAATCCTACGAGCAGTACTTC.

In its sample, this clone was seen once. This chain joins TRBV29-1 and TRBJ1-1, with TRBD1 as a possible D gene (6 bases). CDR3 size: 11 residues. In germline, CDR1 is SQVTM, CDR2 ANQGSEA. Between the trimmed V and J ends, which lost 5 bases and 8 bases, there was a span of 12 bases. DNA for the CDR3: TGCAGCGTTCGAAGGGGGACAGAAGCTTTCTTT. Protein sequence: CSVRRGTEAFF.

The rearrangement uses TRBV19 and TRBJ2-1, with a weak D call TRBD2 (5 bases). The V end was cut by 3 bases, the J end by 3 bases, with 18 bases between. The CDR3 runs 17 residues. CDR1 is LNHDA and CDR2 is SQIVND in the germline V gene (reference sequence). CDR3 nucleotides: TGTGCCAGTAGTATCTCGCCCGGGAATGGGTACTACAATGAGCAGTTCTTC. Its translation is CASSISPGNGYYNEQFF.

The chain joins TRBV19 to TRBJ2-5, with TRBD1 identical over 7 bases. The CDR3 has 12 amino acids. Trimming took 6 bases from V and 5 from J; bases not matched to a gene: 3. Germline CDR1 is LNHDA and CDR2 is SQIVND (reference sequence). The CDR3 DNA reads as TGTGCCAGTAGCCAACAGGGGGAGACCCAGTACTTC. The encoded protein is CASSQQGETQYF.

The chain links TRBV6-5 to TRBJ1-2, with D unresolved. The CDR3 is 13 residues long. Germline loops: CDR1 MNHEY, CDR2 SVGAGI. With 5 bases removed from V and 4 bases from J, the gap between germline ends came to 11 bases. CDR3 sequence: CASSPSSLYGYTF. The DNA for the CDR3 is TGTGCCAGCAGTCCCAGTAGTCTCTATGGCTACACCTTC.

The rearrangement uses TRBV11-1 and TRBJ2-5, with D possibly matching TRBD1 (5 bases). The CDR3 extends over 14 amino acids. V shed 0 bases and J shed 2 bases, with 7 bases lying between them. Germline V gene sequence: CDR1 SGHAT, CDR2 FQDESV (reference sequence). CDR3 sequence reads: CASSLAAGQETQYF. The CDR3 DNA reads TGTGCCAGCAGCTTAGCGGCAGGGCAAGAGACCCAGTACTTC.

V gene TRBV7-9 combines with J gene TRBJ1-6, with D perhaps matching TRBD1 (5 bases). Trimming stripped 5 bases from V and 7 bases from J, with 12 bases between. There are 14 residues in the CDR3. Germline V gene sequence: CDR1 SEHNR, CDR2 FQNEAQ (reference sequence). This CDR3 is CASSERDGNSPLHF. CDR3 sequence (DNA): TGTGCCAGCAGCGAACGGGACGGCAATTCACCCCTCCACTTT. Variable domain in full (rest from reference TRBV7-9 and TRBJ1-6): DTGVSQNPRHKITKRGQNVTFRCDPISEHNRLYWYRQTLGQGPEFLTYFQNEAQLEKSRLLSDRFSAERPKGSFSTLEIQRTEQGDSAMYLCASSERDGNSPLHFGNGTRLTVT.

The rearrangement joins TRBV12-3 or TRBV12-4 to TRBJ1-2; possibly TRBD1 for D (6 bases). This CDR3 region has 13 residues. Trimming took 6 bases from V and 7 from J, leaving 15 bases between them. The CDR3 bases are TGTGCCAGCAGGGACCTGTTAGGGGGTGGCTACACCTTC. Encoded protein: CASRDLLGGGYTF.

This sequence joins TRBV7-9 and TRBJ1-4; D gene unclear. CDR3 length equals 14 residues. In germline, CDR1 is SEHNR, CDR2 FQNEAQ (reference sequence). Trimming cost V 5 bases and J 6 bases, with 13 bases left between them. The CDR3 region is CASSTDEMDEKLFF. The CDR3 DNA is TGTGCCAGCAGCACCGACGAGATGGATGAAAAACTGTTTTTT.